Given below is one T cell receptor beta chain in context. No antigen is known for it. TCRdb itself ran the reads through MiXCR, one entry per CDR3 protein. The table lists over 150,000 distinct CDR3 sequences, about an eighth of them singletons. This entry comes from a study of T cell repertoires in cytomegalovirus infection. In the study overall: Evidence of both CMV infection and a matching HLA type came from public TCR beta signatures.

Study-wide points: CMV-specific TCR beta clonotypes restricted by HLA-C dominated the ex vivo response.

This CDR3 has 13 residues. V lost 5 bases and J lost 3, with 11 bases in between. Germline values: CDR1 MNHEY, CDR2 SVGEGT. Sequencing was performed on PBMCs. The gene calls are TRBV6-2 or TRBV6-3 and TRBJ2-7, with D tentatively TRBD1 (5 bases). The TCR comes from a human donor in good health (CMV status not recorded). Some clones in this sample may be carry-over from other donors' samples. Here the CDR3 DNA reads TGTGCCAGCAGTCAGACAGTTTACTACGAGCAGTACTTC. This translates into CASSQTVYYEQYF.